This T cell receptor beta chain was sequenced in a study of CD8+CD57+ T cells in acquired aplastic anemia. Trimming removed 6 bases from V and 5 bases from J, with 7 bases in between. The CDR3 covers 11 residues. CDR3 and TCR beta VDJ profiling relied on a genomic DNA template. A single record per CDR3 protein comes from TCRdb applying MiXCR to the reads. The sample contains about 190,000 distinct CDR3 sequences, around 59% of which appear only once. This clonotype was counted a single time. The V call is TRBV12-3 or TRBV12-4, the J call TRBJ1-2; D unclear. This sequence originates from a human donor in good health, serving as a control. The sequenced sample consisted of sorted CD4+, CD8+, or CD8+CD57+ T cells (not recorded which) from PBMCs. DNA of the CDR3: TGTGCCAGCAGATCATGGTATGGCTACACCTTC. Its protein is CASRSWYGYTF.